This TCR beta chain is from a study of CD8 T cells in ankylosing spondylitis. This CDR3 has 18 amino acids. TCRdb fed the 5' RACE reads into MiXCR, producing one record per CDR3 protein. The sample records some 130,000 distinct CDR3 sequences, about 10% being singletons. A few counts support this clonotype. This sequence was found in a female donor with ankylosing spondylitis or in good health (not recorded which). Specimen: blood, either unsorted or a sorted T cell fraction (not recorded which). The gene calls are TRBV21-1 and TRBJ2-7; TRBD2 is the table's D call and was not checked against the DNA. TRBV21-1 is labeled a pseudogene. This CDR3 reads CASSNGTSGGLYTYEQYF. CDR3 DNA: TGTGCCAGCAGCAATGGGACTAGCGGGGGACTATATACCTACGAGCAGTACTTC.